This paragraph reports one TCR beta chain. This record belongs to a study of blood T cell repertoires in COVID-19. About the study: Acute and convalescent COVID-19 samples came from the United States, Italy and Spain.

The repertoire was sequenced with immunoSEQ multiplex PCR; TCRdb's copy has only in-frame clones and lacks some. The sample consists of about 220,000 clones, about 85% of them appearing once. This TCR derives from a woman younger than 45 who had recovered from COVID-19. The sample comprised PBMCs or T cells enriched from blood (not recorded which).

The CDR3 protein is CASSLWGGYQETQYF. The DNA of the CDR3 is TGTGCCAGCAGCTTATGGGGGGGCTACCAAGAGACCCAGTACTTC. This chain uses TRBV7-2 with TRBJ2-5; D may be TRBD2 (7 bases). V gave up 2 bases and J gave up 0 bases, with 10 bases separating them. The CDR3 runs 15 residues. The germline V gene has CDR1 SGHTA and CDR2 FQGNSA. The full variable domain, with the rest looked up from reference TRBV7-2 and TRBJ2-5, is GAGVSQSPSNKVTEKGKDVELRCDPISGHTALYWYRQSLGQGLEFLIYFQGNSAPDKSGLPSDRFSAERTGGSVSTLTIQRTQQEDSAVYLCASSLWGGYQETQYFGPGTRLLVL.